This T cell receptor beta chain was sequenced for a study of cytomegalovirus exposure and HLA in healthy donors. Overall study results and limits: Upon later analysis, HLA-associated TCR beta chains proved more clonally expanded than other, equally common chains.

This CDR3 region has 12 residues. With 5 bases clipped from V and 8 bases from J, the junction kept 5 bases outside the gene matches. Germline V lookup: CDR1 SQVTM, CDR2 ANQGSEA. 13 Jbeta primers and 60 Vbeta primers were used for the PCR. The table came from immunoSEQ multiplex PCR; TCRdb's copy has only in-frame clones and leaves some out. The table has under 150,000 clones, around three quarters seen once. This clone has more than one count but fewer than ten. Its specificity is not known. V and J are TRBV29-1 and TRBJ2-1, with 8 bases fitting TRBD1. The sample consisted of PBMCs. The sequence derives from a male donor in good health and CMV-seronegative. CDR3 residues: CSVWTGRDEQFF. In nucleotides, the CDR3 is TGCAGCGTTTGGACAGGGCGGGATGAGCAGTTCTTC.